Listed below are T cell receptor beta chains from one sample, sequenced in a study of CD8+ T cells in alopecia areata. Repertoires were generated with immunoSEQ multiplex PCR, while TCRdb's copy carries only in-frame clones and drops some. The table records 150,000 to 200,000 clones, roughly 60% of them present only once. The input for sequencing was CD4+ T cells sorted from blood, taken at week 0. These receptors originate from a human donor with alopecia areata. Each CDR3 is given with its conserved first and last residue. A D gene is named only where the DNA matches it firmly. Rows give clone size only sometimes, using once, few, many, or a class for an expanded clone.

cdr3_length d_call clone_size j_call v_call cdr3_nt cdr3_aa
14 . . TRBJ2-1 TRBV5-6 TGTGCCAGCAGCATTCCCCCCTACAGGGATGAGCAGTTCTTC CASSIPPYRDEQFF
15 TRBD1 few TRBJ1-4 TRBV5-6 TGTGCCAGCAGCCTTATCGGGACAGCTAATGAAAAACTGTTTTTT CASSLIGTANEKLFF
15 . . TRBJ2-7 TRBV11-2 TGTGCCAGCAGCTTAGCAGGGATTGGGCCCTACGAGCAGTACTTC CASSLAGIGPYEQYF
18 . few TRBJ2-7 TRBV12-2 TGTGCAAGTCGCTTAGCGCCTCCGGGACAGGGGATAACCTACGAGCAGTACTTC CASRLAPPGQGITYEQYF
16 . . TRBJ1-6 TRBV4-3 TGCGCCAGCAGCCCCCACGGGGCTTCGCGTAATTCACCCCTCCACTTT CASSPHGASRNSPLHF
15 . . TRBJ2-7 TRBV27 TGTGCCAGCAGGAGGGGAGGCGGGGAGGCCTACGAGCAGTACTTC CASRRGGGEAYEQYF
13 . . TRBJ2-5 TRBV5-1 TGCGCCAGCAGGTTGACAGCCCAAGAGACCCAGTACTTC CASRLTAQETQYF
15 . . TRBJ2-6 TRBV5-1 TGCGCCAGCAGCTCCCCCGCCTCTGGGGCCAACGTCCTGACTTTC CASSSPASGANVLTF
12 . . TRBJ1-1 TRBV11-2 TGTGCCAGCAGCTTGGCCTACCGAGAAGCTTTCTTT CASSLAYREAFF
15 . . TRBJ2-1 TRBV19 TGTGCCAGCCAGGGACGGGGCTTGGGGTACAATGAGCAGTTCTTC CASQGRGLGYNEQFF
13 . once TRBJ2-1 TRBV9 TGTGCCAGCAGCGTAGTACGGAGCAATGAGCAGTTCTTC CASSVVRSNEQFF
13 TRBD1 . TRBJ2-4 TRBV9 TGTGCCAGTGGCCCGGGCGGGACAGGGGGCTTCCACTTC CASGPGGTGGFHF
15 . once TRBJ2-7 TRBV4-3 TGCGCCAGCAGCCAAACGGCCACCTTTCCTTACGAGCAGTACTTC CASSQTATFPYEQYF